These T cell receptor beta chains were read from a single sample in a study of T cells after posttransplantation cyclophosphamide. The protocol was immunoSEQ multiplex PCR, while the TCRdb copy is restricted to in-frame clones and leaves out a portion. Captured here are approximately 12,000 clones, none seen once; the top ten comprise 26%. Sequencing was performed on PBMCs, taken after allogeneic stem cell transplant with posttransplant cyclophosphamide. The source is a female patient aged 35 to 55 who received an allogeneic stem cell transplant from a related donor, was CMV-positive, and had acute GVHD only. The graft donor may account for some of the T cells. Each CDR3 is given with its conserved first and last residue. A D gene is named only where the DNA matches it firmly. Some rows have no size entry. The others give once, few or many, or a class for an expanded clone.

J gene | clone size | V gene | D gene | CDR3 DNA | CDR3 protein
TRBJ2-5 | medium-sized | TRBV6-1 | - | TGTGCCAGCAGTACGGGACAACAAGAGACCCAGTACTTC | CASSTGQQETQYF
TRBJ2-1 | many | TRBV19 | TRBD2 | TGTGCCAGTAGTATCTTCGTAGCGGGAGGGGCATACAATGAGCAGTTCTTC | CASSIFVAGGAYNEQFF
TRBJ2-7 | many | TRBV11-2 | TRBD1 | TGTGCCAGCAGCCGACAGGGGGGCGAGCAGTACTTC | CASSRQGGEQYF
TRBJ2-1 | many | TRBV7-8 | - | TGTGCCAGCAGCTTCTCCGGGAATAACGGTTACAATGAGCAGTTCTTC | CASSFSGNNGYNEQFF
TRBJ1-4 | - | TRBV19 | - | TGTGCCAGTAAGGGGGACCCCTTTAATGAAAAACTGTTTTTT | CASKGDPFNEKLFF
TRBJ2-3 | many | TRBV6-5 | - | TGTGCCAGCACCGGTAGCGGAGATACGCAGTATTTT | CASTGSGDTQYF
TRBJ2-1 | few | TRBV15 | TRBD1 | TGTGCCACCAGCAGAGCCGGGACAGGGGCCCTAGAGCAGTTCTTC | CATSRAGTGALEQFF
TRBJ2-3 | many | TRBV6-1 | TRBD1 | TGTGCCAGCAGTTGGACAGGGCCCACAGATACGCAGTATTTT | CASSWTGPTDTQYF
TRBJ2-1 | many | TRBV12-5 | - | TGTGCTAGTGGTCCCCCCTGGGCGGGAGAGCAGTTCTTC | CASGPPWAGEQFF
TRBJ1-5 | many | TRBV11-2 | - | TGTGCCAGCAGCTTAGGTCGGGGTCAGCCCCAGCATTTT | CASSLGRGQPQHF
TRBJ2-5 | - | TRBV10-3 | TRBD1 | TGTGCCATCAGTGCACCGGGACAGGGCGGAGAGACCCAGTACTTC | CAISAPGQGGETQYF
TRBJ2-6 | many | TRBV4-2 | - | TGTGCCAGCAGCCAAGAGGCTAGCAGGTCTGGGGCCAACGTCCTGACTTTC | CASSQEASRSGANVLTF
TRBJ1-1 | few | TRBV5-4 | - | TGTGCCAGCAGCCAGGACAGAATGAACACTGAAGCTTTCTTT | CASSQDRMNTEAFF
TRBJ2-2 | many | TRBV9 | - | TGTGCCAGCAGCGTAGAGTCAGGCGGGGAGCTGTTTTTT | CASSVESGGELFF
TRBJ1-1 | many | TRBV10-3 | - | TGTGCCATCACAGAGGCGCCGGGGTACACTGAAGCTTTCTTT | CAITEAPGYTEAFF
TRBJ2-1 | few | TRBV25-1 | TRBD1 | TGTGCCAGCAGTGAGGACAGGCGCTCCTACAATGAGCAGTTCTTC | CASSEDRRSYNEQFF
TRBJ2-5 | few | TRBV18 | - | TGTGCCAGCTCACCACCCAGTTCAGAGACCCAGTACTTC | CASSPPSSETQYF
TRBJ2-3 | many | TRBV10-2 | TRBD2 | TGCGCCAGCAGACCCATTGGGGCTAGCGGAAGCACAGATACGCAGTATTTT | CASRPIGASGSTDTQYF
TRBJ2-1 | many | TRBV11-3 | TRBD2 | TGTGCCAGCTCCCACAGGGCGGGAGGCTCCTACAATGAGCAGTTCTTC | CASSHRAGGSYNEQFF
TRBJ2-7 | many | TRBV15 | TRBD1 | TGTGCCACCAGCAGTCTTACCCGGGACAGGGCCTACGAGCAGTACTTC | CATSSLTRDRAYEQYF
TRBJ2-2 | many | TRBV2 | - | TGTGCCAGCAGGGCCACAGGGACCGGGGAGCTGTTTTTT | CASRATGTGELFF
TRBJ2-5 | many | TRBV9 | - | TGTGCCAGCAGCGCCCTCATGGGGGGGCCCGGAGTAGCTCAGTACTTC | CASSALMGGPGVAQYF
TRBJ2-1 | - | TRBV19 | TRBD2 | TGTGCCAGTAGTAAACTACTAGCGCCCAATGAGCAGTTCTTC | CASSKLLAPNEQFF
TRBJ1-1 | many | TRBV19 | - | TGTGCCAGTACGGCGGGGGCGTACCGCCGAAGGACGAACACTGAAGCTTTCTTT | CASTAGAYRRRTNTEAFF